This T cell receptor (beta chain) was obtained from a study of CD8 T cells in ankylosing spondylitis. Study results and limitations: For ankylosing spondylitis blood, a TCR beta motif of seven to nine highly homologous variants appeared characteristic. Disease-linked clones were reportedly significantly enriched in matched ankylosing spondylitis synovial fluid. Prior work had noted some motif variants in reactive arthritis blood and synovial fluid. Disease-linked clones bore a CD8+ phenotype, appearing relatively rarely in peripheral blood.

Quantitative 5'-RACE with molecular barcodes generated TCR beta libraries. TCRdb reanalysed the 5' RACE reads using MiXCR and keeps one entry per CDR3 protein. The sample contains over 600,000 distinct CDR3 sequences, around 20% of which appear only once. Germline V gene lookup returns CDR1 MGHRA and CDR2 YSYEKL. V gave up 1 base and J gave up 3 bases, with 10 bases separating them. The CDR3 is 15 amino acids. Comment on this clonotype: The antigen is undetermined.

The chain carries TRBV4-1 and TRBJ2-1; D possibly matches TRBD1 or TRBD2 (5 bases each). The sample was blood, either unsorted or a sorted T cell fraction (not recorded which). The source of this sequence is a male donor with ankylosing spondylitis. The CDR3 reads CASSQVQDFYNEQFF. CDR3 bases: TGCGCCAGCAGCCAAGTACAGGACTTCTACAATGAGCAGTTCTTC.